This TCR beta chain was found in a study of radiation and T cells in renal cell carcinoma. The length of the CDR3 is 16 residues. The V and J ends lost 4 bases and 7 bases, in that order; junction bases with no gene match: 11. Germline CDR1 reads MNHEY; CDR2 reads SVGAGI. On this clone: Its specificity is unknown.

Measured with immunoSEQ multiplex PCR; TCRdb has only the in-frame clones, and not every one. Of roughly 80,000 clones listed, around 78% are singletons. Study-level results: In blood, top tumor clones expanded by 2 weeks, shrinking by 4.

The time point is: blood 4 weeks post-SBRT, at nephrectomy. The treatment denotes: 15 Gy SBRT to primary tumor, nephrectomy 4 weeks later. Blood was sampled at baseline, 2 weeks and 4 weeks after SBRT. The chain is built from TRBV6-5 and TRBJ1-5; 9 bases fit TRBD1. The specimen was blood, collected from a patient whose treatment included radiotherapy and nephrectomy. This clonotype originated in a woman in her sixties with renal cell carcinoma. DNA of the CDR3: TGTGCCAGCAGTTCCCGGGCACAGGGGGCGAGCCAGCCCCAGCATTTT. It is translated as CASSSRAQGASQPQHF.